The 20 T cell receptor beta chains below come from one sample, sequenced in a study of radiation and T cells in renal cell carcinoma (dated by TCRdb to the early 2020s). Receptor amplification or capture employed the immunoSEQ multiplex PCR assay. TCRdb provides this immuneACCESS table in a form limited to in-frame rearrangements. Some clones are lacking; in checked studies, under half of them reflect an unresolved V gene, and why the rest are absent is not known. This sample holds approximately 92,000 clones; roughly 80% were observed only once. 9.4% of the sample belongs to the ten largest clones. The time point label on this specimen signifies: blood 4 weeks post-SBRT, at nephrectomy. The sample's treatment or condition label, in plain terms: 15 Gy SBRT to primary tumor, nephrectomy 4 weeks later. This specimen was blood, taken from a patient whose treatment included radiotherapy and nephrectomy. These receptors all stem from a man aged 50 to 60 with renal cell carcinoma.

The chain recombines TRBV7-8 with TRBJ2-1; maybe TRBD2 (5 bases). This CDR3 is 15 amino acids long. Looked up from germline, CDR1 is SGHVS and CDR2 is FQNEAQ. V shed 1 base and J shed 2 bases, with 9 bases lying between them. The CDR3 nucleotides are TGTGCCAGCAGCTTAGGGAAGGGAGCCTACAATGAGCAGTTCTTC. Translating gives CASSLGKGAYNEQFF.

The genes are TRBV10-2 and TRBJ1-1; 10 bases agree with TRBD1. Germline V lookup: CDR1 WSHSY, CDR2 SAAADI. V lost 3 bases and J lost 10; bases outside the gene matches: 5. The CDR3 runs to 13 residues. CDR3 sequence: CASSDGTGVRAFF. CDR3 nucleotides: TGCGCCAGCAGTGACGGGACAGGGGTTCGAGCTTTCTTT.

This chain uses TRBV7-2 with TRBJ1-1; no clear D gene. CDR3 length: 13 amino acids. From germline, CDR1 is SGHTA and CDR2 FQGNSA. V was trimmed by 4 bases and J by 3 bases, leaving 9 bases between them. The CDR3 loop is CASSSQRDTEAFF. The CDR3 nucleotides read TGTGCCAGCAGCTCACAACGGGACACTGAAGCTTTCTTT.

The chain is built from TRBV6-6 and TRBJ1-5; D unresolved. V was cut by 6 bases and J by 8 bases, with 17 bases left in between. The germline V gene has CDR1 MNHNY and CDR2 SVGAGI (reference sequence). The CDR3 extends over 14 amino acids. The CDR3: CASSQDLTLEPQHF. The CDR3 coding sequence is TGTGCCAGCAGCCAAGACCTGACTTTAGAGCCCCAGCATTTT.

The rearrangement uses TRBV19 and TRBJ1-5, with TRBD1 as a possible D gene (5 bases). Germline CDR1 reads LNHDA; CDR2 reads SQIVND (reference sequence). The CDR3 spans 16 residues. The V end lost 6 bases, the J end lost 3 bases, and 18 bases lay between the germline ends. The CDR3 DNA follows: TGTGCCAGTAGCCTCATGGGGGGATATAACAATCAGCCCCAGCATTTT. The encoded protein is CASSLMGGYNNQPQHF.

The chain is built from TRBV29-1 and TRBJ2-2; D is possibly TRBD2 (7 bases). V gave up 4 bases and J gave up 6 bases, with 12 bases separating them. Germline assignment: CDR1 SQVTM and CDR2 ANQGSEA. The CDR3 is 13 residues long. The CDR3 here is CSVGAGAAGELFF. The DNA for the CDR3 is TGCAGCGTTGGGGCGGGGGCGGCCGGGGAGCTGTTTTTT.

This rearrangement joins TRBV6-5 to TRBJ2-3; D ambiguous. The V end lost 5 bases, the J end lost 0 bases, and 9 bases lay between the germline ends. The CDR3 is 14 residues long. CDR1 and CDR2 from the germline V gene are MNHEY and SVGAGI. The CDR3 sequence: CASSTTLSTDTQYF. The CDR3 DNA reads TGTGCCAGCAGTACAACTCTAAGCACAGATACGCAGTATTTT.

This rearrangement joins TRBV7-2 to TRBJ2-5; D perhaps matches TRBD2 (6 bases). The length of the CDR3 is 16 residues. V dropped 0 bases and J dropped 0 bases, with 11 bases sitting between them. Per the germline V gene, CDR1 is SGHTA and CDR2 is FQGNSA. In DNA form, the CDR3 reads TGTGCCAGCAGCTTAGCCGGGACTTCGTACCAAGAGACCCAGTACTTC. This translates into CASSLAGTSYQETQYF.

The chain links TRBV18 to TRBJ2-7; the D gene is possibly TRBD1 (6 bases). Looked up from germline, CDR1 is KGHSH and CDR2 is LQKENI. This CDR3 region has 14 residues. Deletions cut 3 bases from V and 4 bases from J, with 13 bases between. CDR3 region: CASSPPTTGYEQYF. The CDR3 DNA reads as TGTGCCAGCTCACCCCCAACTACAGGGTACGAGCAGTACTTC.

The chain joins TRBV6-6 to TRBJ2-2; a possible D gene is TRBD2 (5 bases). V shed 8 bases and J shed 7 bases, with 8 bases lying between them. This CDR3 is built from 11 residues. The germline CDR1 and CDR2 sequences are MNHNY and SVGAGI (reference sequence). CDR3 amino acids: CASGRDGELFF. CDR3 nucleotide sequence: TGTGCCAGCGGCCGGGACGGGGAGCTGTTTTTT.

With respect to this clone: Other DNA sequences in this specimen translate into the identical CDR3. This chain links TRBV5-1 with TRBJ2-5, with a tentative D call TRBD2 (6 bases). Germline V CDR1 and CDR2: SGHRS, YFSETQ. Trimming cost V 5 bases and J 5 bases, with 10 bases left between them. This CDR3 region has 12 residues. The CDR3 region is CASSFGGETQYF. The DNA of the CDR3 is TGCGCCAGCAGTTTTGGGGGGGAGACCCAGTACTTC.

The rearrangement links TRBV7-3 to TRBJ2-5, with 8 positions matching TRBD2. The CDR3 consists of 15 residues. J was trimmed by 5 bases and V by 6 bases; bases with no gene match: 11. Germline V lookup: CDR1 SGHTA, CDR2 FQGTGA. In DNA form, the CDR3 reads TGTGCCAGCAGTCCCGGGAGCGGGAGAGTGGAGACCCAGTACTTC. Encoded protein: CASSPGSGRVETQYF. The full variable domain, its missing parts supplied by reference TRBV7-3 and TRBJ2-5, is GAGVSQTPSNKVTEKGKYVELRCDPISGHTALYWYRQSLGQGPEFLIYFQGTGAADDSGLPNDRFFAVRPEGSVSTLKIQRTERGDSAVYLCASSPGSGRVETQYFGPGTRLLVL.

V usage is TRBV20-1 and J usage is TRBJ1-1; 7 nucleotides agree with TRBD1. Unmatched junction bases numbered 5, after V lost 8 bases and J lost 5 bases. CDR1 is DFQATT, CDR2 SNEGSKA, per germline (reference sequence). This CDR3 has 11 residues. Here the CDR3 reads CSTTGETEAFF. For the CDR3, the DNA is TGCAGTACAACAGGGGAGACTGAAGCTTTCTTT.

This clone was counted between two and nine times. This sequence joins TRBV15 and TRBJ2-3; tentatively, D is TRBD2 (6 bases). The CDR3 consists of 17 residues. Germline V gives CDR1 LNHNV, CDR2 YYDKDF (reference sequence). V gave up 5 bases and J gave up 6 bases, with 24 bases separating them. The CDR3 nucleotides are TGTGCCACCAGCCCCCGGGGGTCAGGTGTTGGTCGGGATACGCAGTATTTT. Translated: CATSPRGSGVGRDTQYF. Using reference TRBV15 and TRBJ2-3 for the parts outside the CDR3, the full variable domain is DAMVIQNPRYQVTQFGKPVTLSCSQTLNHNVMYWYQQKSSQAPKLLFHYYDKDFNNEADTPDNFQSRRPNTSFCFLDIRSPGLGDTAMYLCATSPRGSGVGRDTQYFGPGTRLTVL.

This rearrangement joins TRBV11-2 to TRBJ2-3, with D perhaps matching TRBD1 or TRBD2 (6 bases each). Germline CDR1 reads SGHAT; CDR2 reads FQNNGV. The V end lost 4 bases, the J end lost 5 bases, and 13 bases lay between the germline ends. This CDR3 comprises 14 residues. Here the CDR3 DNA reads TGTGCCAGCAGCTCGACGAGGGGGGAAGATACGCAGTATTTT. Translated, it gives CASSSTRGEDTQYF. Filled out from reference TRBV11-2 and TRBJ2-3, the complete variable domain reads EAGVAQSPRYKIIEKRQSVAFWCNPISGHATLYWYQQILGQGPKLLIQFQNNGVVDDSQLPKDRFSAERLKGVDSTLKIQPAKLEDSAVYLCASSSTRGEDTQYFGPGTRLTVL.

This clone has a handful of counts. The chain links TRBV19 to TRBJ1-1; D not certain. V was pared by 4 bases and J by 1 base, with 7 bases between. Germline CDR1 reads LNHDA; CDR2 reads SQIVND (reference sequence). The CDR3 has 13 residues. CDR3 sequence reads: CASSRSENTEAFF. The CDR3 DNA reads as TGTGCCAGTAGTAGGTCCGAGAACACTGAAGCTTTCTTT.

The chain is built from TRBV6-1 and TRBJ2-3; D is undetermined. Germline V gene data show CDR1 as MNHNS and CDR2 as SASEGT. Between the trimmed V and J ends, which lost 2 bases and 0 bases, there was a span of 9 bases. The CDR3 runs 15 residues. CDR3 sequence (DNA): TGTGCCAGCAGTGAACAGGTGACTAGCACAGATACGCAGTATTTT. Translated: CASSEQVTSTDTQYF.

This clone was recorded a few times. This CDR3 is also generated by other DNA sequences in the sample. The chain combines TRBV4-1 with TRBJ2-5; TRBD2 matches at 10 bases. Germline CDR1 reads MGHRA; CDR2 reads YSYEKL. This CDR3 has 16 amino acids. V dropped 1 base and J dropped 4; count of bases not matched to a gene: 6. This CDR3 reads CASSQGRLAGGETQYF. DNA for the CDR3: TGCGCCAGCAGCCAAGGTCGACTAGCGGGTGGAGAGACCCAGTACTTC.

DNA of the CDR3: TGTGCCAGCCGAGACAGGCGTGGCACAGATACGCAGTATTTT. Its protein product is CASRDRRGTDTQYF. The V call is TRBV5-5, the J call TRBJ2-3; TRBD1 is a possible D gene (6 bases). The CDR3 totals 14 residues. Looked up from germline, CDR1 is SGHKS and CDR2 is YYEKEE (reference sequence). V lost 7 bases and J lost 1, with 13 bases in between.

Comment on this clone: Within the sample, other DNA sequences also encode this same CDR3. V gene TRBV7-8 combines with J gene TRBJ1-3; D gene unclear. The germline V gene encodes CDR1 SGHVS and CDR2 FQNEAQ. This CDR3 has 14 amino acids. Trimming removed 1 base from V and 5 bases from J, with 9 bases in between. The CDR3 protein is CASSLGAERNTIYF. CDR3 nucleotide sequence: TGTGCCAGCAGCTTAGGGGCAGAAAGAAACACCATATATTTT.